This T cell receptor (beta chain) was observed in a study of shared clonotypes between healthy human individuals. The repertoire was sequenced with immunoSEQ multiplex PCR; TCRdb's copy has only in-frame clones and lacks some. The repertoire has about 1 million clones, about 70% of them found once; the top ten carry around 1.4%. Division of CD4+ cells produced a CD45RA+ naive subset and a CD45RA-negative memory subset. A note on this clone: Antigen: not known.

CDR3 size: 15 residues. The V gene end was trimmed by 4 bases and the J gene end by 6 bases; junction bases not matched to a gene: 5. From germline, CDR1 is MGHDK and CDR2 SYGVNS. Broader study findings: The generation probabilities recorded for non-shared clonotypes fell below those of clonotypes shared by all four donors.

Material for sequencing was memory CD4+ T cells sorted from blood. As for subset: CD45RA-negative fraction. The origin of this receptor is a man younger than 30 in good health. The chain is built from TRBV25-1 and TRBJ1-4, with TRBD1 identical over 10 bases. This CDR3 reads CASSGPGTGDEKLFF. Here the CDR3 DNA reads TGTGCCAGCAGTGGTCCCGGGACAGGGGATGAAAAACTGTTTTTT.